This record concerns one T cell receptor (beta chain) sequence. The antigen is undetermined. This record belongs to a study of shared clonotypes between healthy human individuals. Study results and caveats: It was anticipated that sequencing depth would influence how many clonotypes donors shared.

Naivety among CD8 cells was defined by CD45RO negativity and positive CCR7 selection, thereby excluding terminally differentiated effector memory CD45RA+ cells. V lost 1 base and J 4 bases, leaving 10 bases between the germline ends. CDR3 length: 15 amino acids. Germline V CDR1 and CDR2: SNHLY, FYNNEI. TCRdb keeps only in-frame clones here, not all; method: immunoSEQ multiplex PCR. The sample lists roughly 2.1 million clones, roughly 91% occurring once. The sequenced sample consisted of naive CD8+ T cells from PBMCs. The rearrangement uses TRBV2 and TRBJ1-4; D gene uncertain. This receptor was identified in a man aged 18 to 29 in good health. Some clones in this sample may be carry-over from other donors' samples. The CDR3 coding sequence is TGTGCCAGCAGTGAAGAGGAGAGGATTAATGAAAAACTGTTTTTT. Translated: CASSEEERINEKLFF.